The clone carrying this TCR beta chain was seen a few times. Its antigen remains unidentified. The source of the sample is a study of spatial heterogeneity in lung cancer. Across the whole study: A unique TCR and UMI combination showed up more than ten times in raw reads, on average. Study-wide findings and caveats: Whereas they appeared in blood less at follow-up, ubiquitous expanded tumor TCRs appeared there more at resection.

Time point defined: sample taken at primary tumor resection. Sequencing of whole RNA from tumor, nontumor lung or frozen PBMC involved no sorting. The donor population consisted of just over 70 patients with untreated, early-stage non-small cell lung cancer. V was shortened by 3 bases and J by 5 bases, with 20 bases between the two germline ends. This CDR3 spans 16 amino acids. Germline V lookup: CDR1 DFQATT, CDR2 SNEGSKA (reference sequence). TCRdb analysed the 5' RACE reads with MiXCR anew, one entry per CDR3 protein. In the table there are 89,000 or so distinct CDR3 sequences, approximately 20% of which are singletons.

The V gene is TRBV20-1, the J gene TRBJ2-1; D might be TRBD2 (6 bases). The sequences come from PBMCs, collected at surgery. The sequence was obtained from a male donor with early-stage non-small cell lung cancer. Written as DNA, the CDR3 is TGCAGTGCTAGCGGCGGGAACCCTACTCCACACAATGAGCAGTTCTTC. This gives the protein CSASGGNPTPHNEQFF.